The 9 T cell receptor beta chains reported below all come from one sample, sequenced in a study of blood T cell repertoires in COVID-19. Libraries were prepared by immunoSEQ multiplex PCR; TCRdb keeps only in-frame clonotypes and omits some of them. The table lists approximately 70,000 clones, 88% of them singletons. Material: peripheral blood. Receptors were obtained from a human donor in a cohort sampled during active COVID-19.

The chain links TRBV11-2 to TRBJ1-1, with TRBD1 as a possible D gene (5 bases). The CDR3 length is 13 residues. With 5 bases removed from V and 1 base from J, the gap between germline ends came to 8 bases. Per the germline V gene, CDR1 is SGHAT and CDR2 is FQNNGV. The CDR3 nucleotides read TGTGCCAGCAGCGCGACAGAGAACACTGAAGCTTTCTTT. Amino acids: CASSATENTEAFF.

The rearrangement links TRBV6-5 to TRBJ1-5; no clear D gene. CDR3 length: 14 amino acids. Per germline, CDR1 MNHEY and CDR2 SVGAGI. V was shortened by 6 bases and J by 4 bases, with 13 bases between the two germline ends. CDR3 region: CASSGVVGNQPQHF. CDR3 DNA: TGTGCCAGCAGCGGGGTGGTAGGAAATCAGCCCCAGCATTTT.

The J gene is TRBJ2-7, the V gene TRBV19, with TRBD1 identical over 8 bases. There are 16 residues in the CDR3. The germline CDR1 and CDR2 sequences are LNHDA and SQIVND (reference sequence). J was trimmed by 1 base and V by 5 bases; bases with no gene match: 10. The CDR3 protein is CASSPQAGTGSYEQYF. The CDR3 DNA reads TGTGCCAGTAGTCCCCAAGCCGGGACAGGTTCCTACGAGCAGTACTTC.

This chain connects TRBV5-5 to TRBJ2-1; 9 bases fit TRBD2. Germline values: CDR1 SGHKS, CDR2 YYEKEE (reference sequence). Trimming took 0 bases from V and 8 from J; bases not matched to a gene: 9. The CDR3 sequence is 16 residues long. The CDR3 loop reads CASSLASREGRDEQFF. CDR3 DNA sequence: TGTGCCAGCAGCTTGGCCTCGCGGGAGGGCAGGGATGAGCAGTTCTTC.

V usage is TRBV5-1 and J usage is TRBJ2-5; TRBD2 matches at 8 bases. J lost 1 base, V lost 1 base, and 3 bases had no gene match. Per the germline V gene, CDR1 is SGHRS and CDR2 is YFSETQ. This CDR3 contains 15 residues. In nucleotides, the CDR3 is TGCGCCAGCAGCTTGATTAGCGGGGTCCAAGAGACCCAGTACTTC. Protein product: CASSLISGVQETQYF.

V is TRBV14 and J is TRBJ2-5, with TRBD2 identical over 13 bases. The V segment lost 4 bases and the J segment 7 bases; nucleotides outside the gene matches: 6. The CDR3 runs to 15 residues. From germline, CDR1 is SGHDN and CDR2 FVKESK. The CDR3: CASSRGLAGDGTQYF. The CDR3 DNA sequence: TGTGCCAGCAGCCGAGGACTAGCGGGAGATGGGACCCAGTACTTC. The full variable domain, in which reference TRBV14 and TRBJ2-5 provide the parts outside the CDR3, is EAGVTQFPSHSVIEKGQTVTLRCDPISGHDNLYWYRRVMGKEIKFLLHFVKESKQDESGMPNNRFLAERTGGTYSTLKVQPAELEDSGVYFCASSRGLAGDGTQYFGPGTRLLVL.

V is TRBV30 and J is TRBJ2-5; 10 bases are shared with TRBD2. This CDR3 has 13 amino acids. J lost 4 bases, V lost 1 base, and 0 bases had no gene match. The germline V gene has CDR1 GTSNPN and CDR2 SVGIG (reference sequence). The CDR3 coding sequence is TGTGCCTGGAGTGGGACTAGCGGAGAGACCCAGTACTTC. It encodes CAWSGTSGETQYF.

V gene TRBV11-2 combines with J gene TRBJ2-1; possibly TRBD2 for D (6 bases). CDR3 size: 16 residues. CDR1 SGHAT and CDR2 FQNNGV come from the germline V gene. Trimming stripped 5 bases from V and 10 bases from J, with 24 bases between. In DNA form, the CDR3 reads TGTGCCAGCAGCCTCCCGGGACTTCTCCCCTTTGAGGAGCAGTTCTTC. This encodes CASSLPGLLPFEEQFF. The variable domain in full, with the rest retrieved from reference TRBV11-2 and TRBJ2-1, is EAGVAQSPRYKIIEKRQSVAFWCNPISGHATLYWYQQILGQGPKLLIQFQNNGVVDDSQLPKDRFSAERLKGVDSTLKIQPAKLEDSAVYLCASSLPGLLPFEEQFFGPGTRLTVL.

About this clone: The junction departs from the called germline gene at one end, perhaps through a read error. The genes are TRBV6-5 and TRBJ2-3; D is perhaps TRBD1 or TRBD2 (6 bases each). CDR3 length: 15 residues. Looked up from germline, CDR1 is MNHEY and CDR2 is SVGAGI. In DNA form, the CDR3 reads TGTGCCAGCAGTGACTCGGGGGCTAGCACAGATACGCAGTATTTT. Amino acids: CASSDSGASTDTQYF.